The source of this T cell receptor beta chain is a study of T-cell memory formation after mild COVID-19. The overall study: TCR clusters showed largely donor specificity.

The study's findings and limits: Clones contracting across day 15 to 85 had a balanced CD4/CD8 profile; later expanding clones leaned CD4+.

A note on this clonotype: Antigen: not known.

J gave up 8 bases and V 0 bases, and 9 bases lay outside the gene matches. The CDR3 is made up of 15 amino acids. Germline V gene sequence: CDR1 MNHEY, CDR2 SVGEGT. The TCR alpha and TCR beta cDNA libraries, bearing sample barcodes and UMIs, were generated by 5'RACE using constant-segment primers. TCRdb re-called the 5' RACE reads through MiXCR, storing one row per CDR3 protein. The sample includes approximately 150,000 distinct CDR3 sequences, 15% to 20% seen only once; the top ten take around 2.5%. Input material: PBMCs or a T cell subset sorted from them (not recorded which). The genes are TRBV6-2 or TRBV6-3 and TRBJ1-2, with 7 bases identical to TRBD1. The clonotype originates from an adult woman who had mild COVID-19 (a few samples of this study predate the infection). Cell type and time point are not known. The CDR3 here is CASSYSGQVLRGYTF. CDR3 coding DNA: TGTGCCAGCAGTTACTCCGGACAGGTACTGAGAGGCTACACCTTC.